This T cell receptor (beta chain) was profiled in a study of CD8 T cells in ankylosing spondylitis. TCRdb re-derived calls from the 5' RACE reads in MiXCR, one entry per CDR3 protein. The sample has 100,000 or so distinct CDR3 sequences, 24% seen once; the top ten hold 12%. Concerning this clonotype: Its matching antigen is unknown.

General study results and limits: Certain motif variants had earlier appeared in reactive arthritis synovial fluid and blood. Ankylosing spondylitis blood appeared to be characterized by a TCR beta motif of fewer than ten highly homologous variants. Peripheral blood held disease-linked clones only at relatively low frequency, and these were CD8+. According to the report, clones linked to the disease were significantly enriched in matched synovial fluid samples taken from ankylosing spondylitis patients.

V lost 0 bases and J lost 0, with 6 bases in between. This CDR3 region has 15 residues. Germline CDR1 is SGHVS and CDR2 is FNYEAQ. The chain employs TRBV7-6 and TRBJ2-1; D ambiguous. What was sequenced was synovial fluid, either unsorted or a sorted T cell fraction (not recorded which). The sequence derives from a male donor with ankylosing spondylitis. The CDR3 nucleotides are TGTGCCAGCAGCTTAGCTGGGGACTCCTACAATGAGCAGTTCTTC. Amino acid sequence: CASSLAGDSYNEQFF.